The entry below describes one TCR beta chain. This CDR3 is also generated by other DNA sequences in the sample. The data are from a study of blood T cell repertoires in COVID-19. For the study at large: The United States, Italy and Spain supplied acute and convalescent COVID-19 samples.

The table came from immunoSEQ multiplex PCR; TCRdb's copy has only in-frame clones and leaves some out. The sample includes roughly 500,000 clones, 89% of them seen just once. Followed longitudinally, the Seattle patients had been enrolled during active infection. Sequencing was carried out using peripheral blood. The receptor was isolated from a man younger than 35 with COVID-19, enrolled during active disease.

The CDR3 DNA is TGTGCCAGCAGCTTACTAACGAGAGATACGCAGTATTTT. It encodes CASSLLTRDTQYF. This sequence joins TRBV7-2 and TRBJ2-3; D gene unclear. Trimming took 2 bases from V and 5 from J, leaving 8 bases between them. Germline V lookup: CDR1 SGHTA, CDR2 FQGNSA. CDR3 size: 13 residues.